The 20 T cell receptor beta chains listed next were all sequenced from one sample in a study of cytomegalovirus exposure and HLA in healthy donors. The PCR employed 60 Vbeta primers together with 13 Jbeta primers. Some clones are missing from TCRdb's copy, which holds only in-frame ones; the method was immunoSEQ multiplex PCR. The sample has 110,000 to 150,000 clones, around 80% seen once. Sample: PBMCs. All receptors come from a man aged 35 to 55 in good health and CMV-seronegative.

The chain joins TRBV4-1 to TRBJ2-1, with D maybe TRBD2 (6 bases). The CDR3 consists of 16 residues. CDR1 is MGHRA and CDR2 is YSYEKL in the germline V gene. Trimming left V 3 bases short and J 0 bases short, with 12 bases between. The CDR3 DNA reads as TGCGCCAGCAGCCAGCCACCCGGGAGCTCCTACAATGAGCAGTTCTTC. It encodes CASSQPPGSSYNEQFF.

The rearrangement joins TRBV10-1 to TRBJ2-1, with 9 bases lining up with TRBD1. The CDR3 is 15 residues long. V dropped 4 bases and J dropped 5; count of bases not matched to a gene: 6. Germline CDR1 is WNHNN and CDR2 is SYGVQD (reference sequence). Here the CDR3 DNA reads TGCGCCAGCAGTGTGTGGACAGGGGCGAACAATGAGCAGTTCTTC. Translation: CASSVWTGANNEQFF.

V gene TRBV30 combines with J gene TRBJ2-1, with a tentative D call TRBD1 (6 bases). The germline V gene has CDR1 GTSNPN and CDR2 SVGIG (reference sequence). The CDR3 totals 16 residues. The ends were cut back, 0 bases at V and 3 bases at J, with 15 bases in the middle. CDR3 region: CAWSVLGAGYYNEQFF. CDR3 sequence (DNA): TGTGCCTGGAGTGTATTGGGGGCAGGTTACTACAATGAGCAGTTCTTC.

This clone was seen only once. The CDR3 region has the DNA TGTGCCAGTACAAAGGTCCAGGGGGCGTATAATTCACCCCTCCACTTT. This sequence encodes CASTKVQGAYNSPLHF. The chain recombines TRBV19 with TRBJ1-6, with 8 bases identical to TRBD1. Germline values: CDR1 LNHDA, CDR2 SQIVND (reference sequence). Trimming at V came to 7 bases and at J to 4 bases, leaving 9 bases not matched to a gene. CDR3 size: 16 residues.

The chain links TRBV21-1 to TRBJ1-1; the tabulated D call, TRBD1, remains unverified against the DNA. TRBV21-1 is classified as a pseudogene. There are 13 residues in the CDR3. CDR3 loop: CARDRDMNTEAFF. The CDR3 coding sequence is TGTGCCAGAGACAGGGATATGAACACTGAAGCTTTCTTT.

This chain joins TRBV18 and TRBJ1-1; 11 bases line up with TRBD1. Trimming cost V 3 bases and J 0 bases; bases outside gene matches: 9. The CDR3 loop spans 18 amino acids. In germline, CDR1 is KGHSH, CDR2 LQKENI. CDR3 in DNA: TGTGCCAGCTCACCGCTTATACCGGGACAGGGGGTGAACACTGAAGCTTTCTTT. Translation: CASSPLIPGQGVNTEAFF.

The V gene is TRBV11-2, the J gene TRBJ1-1; unclear D gene. The CDR3 length is 14 residues. Germline V gene data show CDR1 as SGHAT and CDR2 as FQNNGV. V lost 5 bases and J lost 1, with 11 bases in between. The CDR3 is CASSPLQRNTEAFF. DNA of the CDR3: TGTGCCAGCAGCCCATTACAGAGGAACACTGAAGCTTTCTTT.

The J gene is TRBJ1-2, the V gene TRBV15; TRBD1 is a possible D gene (5 bases). The CDR3 spans 14 residues. Germline V gives CDR1 LNHNV, CDR2 YYDKDF (reference sequence). V lost 4 bases, J lost 4 bases, and 13 bases lay in between. CDR3: CATSTSRGSYGYTF. Written as DNA, the CDR3 is TGTGCCACCAGCACGTCTAGGGGCAGCTATGGCTACACCTTC.

The chain links TRBV5-1 to TRBJ2-2; 8 nucleotides line up with TRBD1. Germline V gene lookup returns CDR1 SGHRS and CDR2 YFSETQ. There are 15 residues in the CDR3. The J segment lost 1 base and the V segment lost 5 bases, leaving 4 bases of the junction unmatched. The CDR3 DNA reads TGCGCCAGCAGAACCGGGACAGGGAACACCGGGGAGCTGTTTTTT. Translating gives CASRTGTGNTGELFF.

J is TRBJ1-1 and V is TRBV18; D unclear. Germline assignment: CDR1 KGHSH and CDR2 LQKENI. The CDR3 loop spans 14 amino acids. V was pared by 2 bases and J by 1 base, with 8 bases between. The CDR3 DNA follows: TGTGCCAGCTCACCAGGGCCCGGGAACACTGAAGCTTTCTTT. It is translated as CASSPGPGNTEAFF.

The rearrangement links TRBV29-1 to TRBJ2-6, with TRBD1 matching over 9 bases. Germline V gene sequence: CDR1 SQVTM, CDR2 ANQGSEA. Germline trimming cut 4 bases from V and 3 bases from J; bases unmatched to any gene: 1. There are 14 residues in the CDR3. CDR3 amino acids: CSVGDRVGANVLTF. The CDR3 nucleotides are TGCAGCGTTGGGGACAGGGTTGGGGCCAACGTCCTGACTTTC.

This chain links TRBV2 with TRBJ2-3; 7 nucleotides match TRBD1. This CDR3 is built from 13 residues. CDR1 is SNHLY and CDR2 is FYNNEI in the germline V gene. Unmatched junction bases numbered 7, after V lost 3 bases and J lost 10 bases. The CDR3 loop reads CASSETRTGAQYF. Here the CDR3 DNA reads TGTGCCAGCAGTGAGACTCGGACAGGAGCGCAGTATTTT.

The chain couples TRBV6-1 to TRBJ2-5; 9 nucleotides align to TRBD2. Looked up from germline, CDR1 is MNHNS and CDR2 is SASEGT. V was clipped by 4 bases and J by 4 bases; unmatched bases: 10. This CDR3 is built from 16 residues. The CDR3 nucleotides read TGTGCCAGCAGTGGCCTAGCGGGGAGGGGCGGAGAGACCCAGTACTTC. Amino acid sequence: CASSGLAGRGGETQYF.

The V call is TRBV4-1, the J call TRBJ2-5; 7 nucleotides align to TRBD2. CDR3 length equals 16 residues. CDR1 is MGHRA, CDR2 YSYEKL, per germline. J was trimmed by 5 bases and V by 0 bases; bases with no gene match: 9. The chain's CDR3 is CASSQDQGLTGETQYF. The CDR3 DNA is TGCGCCAGCAGCCAAGATCAGGGACTAACGGGGGAGACCCAGTACTTC.

This chain joins TRBV19 and TRBJ2-1; TRBD2 might be the D (6 bases). V lost 11 bases, J lost 2 bases, and 10 bases lay in between. The CDR3 extends over 12 amino acids. The germline V gene encodes CDR1 LNHDA and CDR2 SQIVND (reference sequence). The CDR3 spells CAVEGTYNEQFF. CDR3 in DNA: TGTGCCGTGGAGGGAACCTACAATGAGCAGTTCTTC.

The V gene is TRBV5-8, the J gene TRBJ2-1; 10 bases line up with TRBD1. The germline V gene has CDR1 SGHTS and CDR2 YDEGEE. The V gene end was trimmed by 4 bases and the J gene end by 0 bases; junction bases not matched to a gene: 7. The CDR3 is 17 amino acids. CDR3 nucleotides: TGTGCCAGCAGCATGCCGACAGGGGGCAGCTCCTACAATGAGCAGTTCTTC. This codes for CASSMPTGGSSYNEQFF.

The CDR3 loop is CATRRDNYGYTF. In DNA, the CDR3 is TGTGCCACCAGGCGGGACAACTATGGCTACACCTTC. This chain links TRBV5-6 with TRBJ1-2, with D possibly TRBD1 on 5 matching bases. V was trimmed by 9 bases and J by 2 bases, leaving 11 bases between them. The germline gives CDR1 SGHDT, CDR2 YYEEEE. The CDR3 covers 12 residues.

The chain has TRBV28 and TRBJ1-5, with 8 nucleotides matching TRBD1. CDR1 MDHEN and CDR2 SYDVKM come from the germline V gene. The CDR3 consists of 14 residues. The trim removed 5 bases at V and 5 bases at J, leaving 5 bases unmatched. The DNA for the CDR3 is TGTGCCAGCAGTCCTGGGACAGGTTATCAGCCCCAGCATTTT. This gives the protein CASSPGTGYQPQHF.

The V gene is TRBV5-1, the J gene TRBJ1-5, with 8 bases matching TRBD1. The CDR3 covers 15 residues. V shed 4 bases and J 3 bases; nucleotides not matched to a gene: 6. The germline V gene encodes CDR1 SGHRS and CDR2 YFSETQ. The CDR3 DNA reads TGCGCCAGCAGCCCCCGGACAGGGAACAATCAGCCCCAGCATTTT. This translates into CASSPRTGNNQPQHF.

In its sample, this clone was seen once. V usage is TRBV7-9 and J usage is TRBJ2-3; no firm D call. Germline V gene data show CDR1 as SEHNR and CDR2 as FQNEAQ (reference sequence). V gave up 1 base and J gave up 3 bases, with 5 bases separating them. The CDR3 covers 13 residues. CDR3 protein: CASSLDGTDTQYF. CDR3 DNA: TGTGCCAGCAGCTTAGACGGTACAGATACGCAGTATTTT.